This T cell receptor (beta chain) was recorded in a study of cytomegalovirus exposure and HLA in healthy donors. Points from the study as a whole: The dataset shows that most TCR sequences were rare, while some public TCRs occurred in many donors. Earlier results showed most TCR beta V segments being productive about 90% or about 30% of the time. Researchers reported from a later analysis that most CMV-associated TCR beta chains appeared HLA-restricted.

The CDR3 consists of 15 residues. V lost 2 bases, J lost 9 bases, and 6 bases stayed unmatched. CDR1 and CDR2 (germline): SGHRS, YFSETQ. The PCR used 60 Vbeta and 13 Jbeta primers. This table comes from immunoSEQ multiplex PCR, and its TCRdb copy is limited to in-frame clones, with some not included. The sample lists 150,000 to 200,000 clones, roughly 80% occurring once. On this clone: What it binds is unknown.

Donors were nominally healthy when sampled, though unrecorded immune exposures were likely. The gene calls are TRBV5-1 and TRBJ2-1, with 12 nucleotides matching TRBD2. The material sequenced was PBMCs. This clonotype was sampled from a boy between 10 and 17 years old in good health and CMV-seronegative. The CDR3 protein is CASSFGLAGTVEQFF. The CDR3 nucleotides read TGCGCCAGCAGCTTTGGACTAGCGGGAACGGTTGAGCAGTTCTTC.